This record covers a single TCR beta chain. This sample was taken from a study of OX40 agonist ivuxolimab in advanced cancers. Profiling relied on immunoSEQ multiplex PCR, and the TCRdb table lists in-frame clones only, not all of them. The profile shows tens of thousands of clones, roughly nine tenths of them singletons. The specimen comprised CD4+ or CD8+ T cells sorted from blood, sampled in a trial of the OX40 agonist ivuxolimab. This clonotype was sampled from an adult with an advanced solid tumor such as melanoma, head and neck, liver or kidney cancer.

The CDR3 DNA is TGTGCCAGCAGACGGACAGGGGGAGCCTACAATGAGCAGTTCTTC. Its protein is CASRRTGGAYNEQFF. V is TRBV6-5 and J is TRBJ2-1; 10 bases fit TRBD1. The V and J ends lost 6 bases and 2 bases, in that order; junction bases with no gene match: 4. This CDR3 has 15 amino acids. Germline CDR1 MNHEY, CDR2 SVGAGI.